The 25 T cell receptor beta chains in this list originate from one sample, sequenced in a study of cytomegalovirus exposure and HLA in healthy donors. The PCR made use of 60 Vbeta and 13 Jbeta primers. Here immunoSEQ multiplex PCR was the method, and the copy in TCRdb shows in-frame clones only, minus some. The sample has under 200,000 clones; roughly four fifths are singletons. Sequencing was performed on PBMCs. These TCRs come from a woman in her forties or fifties in good health and CMV-seropositive.

V gene TRBV6-1 combines with J gene TRBJ2-7, with 9 bases lining up with TRBD1. CDR3 size: 15 residues. V lost 7 bases, J lost 7 bases, and 14 bases stayed unmatched. Germline CDR1 MNHNS, CDR2 SASEGT. CDR3 sequence (DNA): TGTGCCAGCACTATAGGGACAGGGTATGCGAGAGAGCAGTACTTC. Its protein is CASTIGTGYAREQYF.

CDR3: CASSLGGTTGIYGYTF. DNA for the CDR3: TGTGCCAGCAGCTTGGGGGGCACGACAGGGATCTATGGCTACACCTTC. The chain recombines TRBV5-4 with TRBJ1-2; the match to TRBD1 covers 7 bases. The CDR3 spans 16 residues. In germline, CDR1 is SGHNT, CDR2 YYREEE (reference sequence). With 0 bases clipped from V and 4 bases from J, the junction kept 9 bases outside the gene matches.

CDR3 DNA: TGTGCCAGTACGGGACTCAACTCTGGAAACACCATATATTTT. Translation gives CASTGLNSGNTIYF. The chain uses TRBV19 and TRBJ1-3, with D perhaps matching TRBD1 (5 bases). This CDR3 has 14 residues. The V gene lost 7 bases and the J gene lost 0 bases, with 10 bases spanning the gap. Germline V gene sequence: CDR1 LNHDA, CDR2 SQIVND (reference sequence). Drawing the rest from reference TRBV19 and TRBJ1-3, the complete variable domain is DGGITQSPKYLFRKEGQNVTLSCEQNLNHDAMYWYRQDPGQGLRLIYYSQIVNDFQKGDIAEGYSVSREKKESFPLTVTSAQKNPTAFYLCASTGLNSGNTIYFGEGSWLTVV.

The chain joins TRBV18 to TRBJ2-1, with 7 bases that match TRBD1. The CDR3 loop spans 14 amino acids. Germline CDR1 and CDR2: KGHSH and LQKENI. The J segment lost 8 bases and the V segment lost 2 bases, leaving 6 bases of the junction unmatched. CDR3 protein: CASSPNRGRHEQFF. Written as DNA, the CDR3 is TGTGCCAGCTCACCAAACAGGGGTAGACATGAGCAGTTCTTC.

This chain joins TRBV29-1 and TRBJ1-1; 8 nucleotides line up with TRBD1. The germline gives CDR1 SQVTM, CDR2 ANQGSEA. The CDR3 has 11 amino acids. V lost 5 bases and J lost 5; bases outside the gene matches: 1. In nucleotides, the CDR3 is TGCAGCGTTAGACAGGGGACTGAAGCTTTCTTT. Protein: CSVRQGTEAFF. The full variable domain, with the rest looked up from reference TRBV29-1 and TRBJ1-1, is SAVISQKPSRDICQRGTSLTIQCQVDSQVTMMFWYRQQPGQSLTLIATANQGSEATYESGFVIDKFPISRPNLTFSTLTVSNMSPEDSSIYLCSVRQGTEAFFGQGTRLTVV.

The rearrangement links TRBV5-6 to TRBJ1-6; no firm D call. The germline V and J ends were trimmed by 3 bases and 10 bases, with 23 bases remaining between them. The CDR3 contains 17 residues. Germline loops: CDR1 SGHDT, CDR2 YYEEEE. CDR3 protein: CASSWLAAPTKSSPLHF. The CDR3 DNA reads as TGTGCCAGCAGCTGGCTAGCGGCCCCAACAAAAAGCTCACCCCTCCACTTT.

V and J are TRBV27 and TRBJ2-3, with TRBD2 matching over 10 bases. The V gene end was trimmed by 3 bases and the J gene end by 6 bases; junction bases not matched to a gene: 6. The CDR3 is made up of 15 amino acids. The germline gives CDR1 MNHEY, CDR2 SMNVEV (reference sequence). Written as DNA, the CDR3 is TGTGCCAGCAGTTTTCTTAGCGGGGGGCTGGATACGCAGTATTTT. Translation gives CASSFLSGGLDTQYF.

V and J are TRBV7-8 and TRBJ2-7; the match to TRBD1 covers 11 bases. V lost 5 bases, J lost 7 bases, and 16 bases stayed unmatched. The length of the CDR3 is 17 residues. Germline assignment: CDR1 SGHVS and CDR2 FQNEAQ. CDR3 sequence: CASSLNAPGTGGWEQYF. The CDR3 DNA sequence: TGTGCCAGCAGCCTTAATGCCCCCGGGACAGGGGGATGGGAGCAGTACTTC.

This clone was seen just once. The chain uses TRBV6-5 and TRBJ1-2; the D gene is possibly TRBD1 (6 bases). CDR3 length: 13 residues. V lost 6 bases and J lost 5, with 13 bases in between. Germline lookup yields CDR1 MNHEY and CDR2 SVGAGI. In DNA form, the CDR3 reads TGTGCCAGCAGCCGGACAGCCAGATATGGCTACACCTTC. It encodes CASSRTARYGYTF.

The chain carries TRBV4-2 and TRBJ2-7; TRBD1 matches at 9 bases. The V gene end was trimmed by 4 bases and the J gene end by 1 base; junction bases not matched to a gene: 14. The CDR3 spans 18 residues. Germline V lookup: CDR1 LGHNA, CDR2 YNFKEQ. CDR3 amino acids: CASSLATGTGIYSYEQYF. Here the CDR3 DNA reads TGTGCCAGCAGCCTCGCGACCGGGACAGGGATATATTCCTACGAGCAGTACTTC.

This chain connects TRBV7-8 to TRBJ1-1; 8 bases are a match to TRBD1. This CDR3 is built from 18 residues. Germline CDR1 reads SGHVS; CDR2 reads FQNEAQ. V lost 5 bases, J lost 5 bases, and 19 bases stayed unmatched. CDR3 nucleotide sequence: TGTGCCAGCAGCCACCGCAAGACAGGGGTCTTCAGTGGGACTGAAGCTTTCTTT. This sequence encodes CASSHRKTGVFSGTEAFF.

CDR3 region: CASKDPRTGDTEAFF. In DNA, the CDR3 is TGTGCCAGTAAAGACCCGCGGACAGGGGATACTGAAGCTTTCTTT. The V and J genes are TRBV19 and TRBJ1-1, with TRBD1 identical over 9 bases. This CDR3 has 15 residues. Germline V gene data show CDR1 as LNHDA and CDR2 as SQIVND (reference sequence). V lost 7 bases, J lost 5 bases, and 11 bases stayed unmatched.

The rearrangement links TRBV29-1 to TRBJ1-1; D perhaps matches TRBD1 (5 bases). The CDR3 length is 16 residues. V was cut by 1 base and J by 0 bases, with 15 bases left in between. Germline V gene lookup returns CDR1 SQVTM and CDR2 ANQGSEA. This CDR3 reads CSVEGLAGTMNTEAFF. Here the CDR3 DNA reads TGCAGCGTTGAAGGGCTCGCGGGGACTATGAACACTGAAGCTTTCTTT. Supplemented by reference TRBV29-1 and TRBJ1-1, the full variable domain reads SAVISQKPSRDICQRGTSLTIQCQVDSQVTMMFWYRQQPGQSLTLIATANQGSEATYESGFVIDKFPISRPNLTFSTLTVSNMSPEDSSIYLCSVEGLAGTMNTEAFFGQGTRLTVV.

The gene calls are TRBV19 and TRBJ1-2; D ambiguous. V lost 6 bases and J 5 bases, leaving 7 bases between the germline ends. CDR1 is LNHDA, CDR2 SQIVND, per germline (reference sequence). The CDR3 has 11 amino acids. DNA for the CDR3: TGTGCCAGTAGGGAGGGATATGGCTACACCTTC. This sequence encodes CASREGYGYTF.

The J gene is TRBJ2-1, the V gene TRBV10-2, with D possibly matching TRBD2 (5 bases). The CDR3 covers 14 residues. The germline V gene encodes CDR1 WSHSY and CDR2 SAAADI. The V end was cut by 7 bases, the J end by 5 bases, with 15 bases between. The CDR3 loop reads CASTPSGRDNEQFF. The CDR3 nucleotides are TGCGCCAGCACTCCAAGCGGTCGGGACAATGAGCAGTTCTTC.

This rearrangement joins TRBV5-6 to TRBJ1-2; D unresolved. The CDR3 spans 11 residues. The germline V gene has CDR1 SGHDT and CDR2 YYEEEE. The V end lost 3 bases, the J end lost 3 bases, and 3 bases lay between the germline ends. CDR3 DNA: TGTGCCAGCAGCTCTGACTATGGCTACACCTTC. It encodes CASSSDYGYTF. Combining the CDR3 with reference TRBV5-6 and TRBJ1-2 gives the whole variable domain DAGVTQSPTHLIKTRGQQVTLRCSPKSGHDTVSWYQQALGQGPQFIFQYYEEEERQRGNFPDRFSGHQFPNYSSELNVNALLLGDSALYLCASSSDYGYTFGSGTRLTVV.

This clone occurred once. CDR3 protein: CASSVAFGGALREQFF. CDR3 bases: TGTGCCAGCAGCGTAGCTTTCGGGGGGGCTCTACGCGAGCAGTTCTTC. This chain connects TRBV9 to TRBJ2-1; 8 positions agree with TRBD2. Trimming at V came to 0 bases and at J to 10 bases, leaving 12 bases not matched to a gene. CDR1 is SGDLS, CDR2 YYNGEE, per germline. The CDR3 loop spans 16 amino acids.

Only a few counts were recorded for this clone. CDR3 sequence: CASSSGGSSGELFF. The CDR3 region has the DNA TGTGCCAGCAGCTCCGGGGGGTCGAGCGGGGAGCTGTTTTTT. The chain recombines TRBV7-9 with TRBJ2-2, with 7 positions matching TRBD2. Germline-derived CDR1 and CDR2 are SEHNR and FQNEAQ (reference sequence). V shed 4 bases, J shed 7 bases, and the junction held 6 bases outside the gene matches. The CDR3 runs 14 residues.

V usage is TRBV10-3 and J usage is TRBJ1-2; 10 nucleotides line up with TRBD1. V lost 6 bases and J lost 6; bases outside the gene matches: 7. The CDR3 is 14 amino acids. Per the germline V gene, CDR1 is ENHRY and CDR2 is SYGVKD. The CDR3 bases are TGTGCCATCAGATTGACAGGGGGCGCCGATGGCTACACCTTC. It specifies CAIRLTGGADGYTF.

This clone was counted a single time. V usage is TRBV5-1 and J usage is TRBJ2-7; TRBD1 matches 9 bases. CDR3 length: 15 amino acids. The germline V gene encodes CDR1 SGHRS and CDR2 YFSETQ. The V gene end was trimmed by 0 bases and the J gene end by 6 bases; junction bases not matched to a gene: 7. The CDR3 spells CASSLVGQGSGEQYF. The CDR3 nucleotides read TGCGCCAGCAGCTTGGTGGGACAGGGATCGGGCGAGCAGTACTTC.

This clone was counted once. V gene TRBV5-4 combines with J gene TRBJ2-1; 9 positions agree with TRBD1. Trimming took 4 bases from V and 2 from J; bases not matched to a gene: 4. The CDR3 is 15 amino acids. Germline V gene data show CDR1 as SGHNT and CDR2 as YYREEE (reference sequence). DNA of the CDR3: TGTGCCAGCAGCCCAGGGACAGGGCCCTACAATGAGCAGTTCTTC. It is translated as CASSPGTGPYNEQFF.

This clone was observed a single time. At one end, the junction sequence differs from germline, possibly due to a read error. J is TRBJ2-1 and V is TRBV6-1; D might be TRBD2 (6 bases). In germline, CDR1 is MNHNS, CDR2 SASEGT. The CDR3 sequence is 13 residues long. The CDR3 reads CASSDRWGLRWVF. The CDR3 DNA reads TGTGCCAGCAGCGACCGGTGGGGACTCCGGTGGGTCTTC.

This chain connects TRBV10-1 to TRBJ2-1, with 7 bases that match TRBD2. CDR1 and CDR2 from the germline V gene are WNHNN and SYGVQD (reference sequence). The V and J ends lost 3 bases and 7 bases, in that order; junction bases with no gene match: 3. CDR3 length: 13 amino acids. The CDR3 DNA reads TGCGCCAGCAGTGAAGCGGGGAAAAATGAGCAGTTCTTC. Residues: CASSEAGKNEQFF.

The chain has TRBV27 and TRBJ2-1, with 7 bases aligning to TRBD2. CDR3 length: 15 residues. V trimming: 0 bases; J trimming: 5 bases; junction bases outside the gene matches: 4. The germline CDR1 and CDR2 sequences are MNHEY and SMNVEV (reference sequence). CDR3 amino acids: CASSLSGLPDNEQFF. In DNA, the CDR3 is TGTGCCAGCAGTTTATCGGGACTACCCGACAATGAGCAGTTCTTC.

This clone was seen a single time. The CDR3 loop reads CASSDYRGREQFF. In DNA form, the CDR3 reads TGTGCCAGCAGCGACTACAGGGGGAGGGAGCAGTTCTTC. The chain recombines TRBV5-6 with TRBJ2-1; 8 bases align to TRBD1. V lost 4 bases, J lost 10 bases, and 7 bases stayed unmatched. The CDR3 extends over 13 amino acids. Germline CDR1 reads SGHDT; CDR2 reads YYEEEE.